The clone carrying this T cell receptor (beta chain) appeared many times. The antigen remains unidentified. In TCRdb, the 5' RACE reads were re-called with MiXCR into one record per CDR3 protein. The data contain some 150,000 distinct CDR3 sequences, more than 9.5% of them seen just once; the ten biggest clones take up 4.1%. These data originate in a study of CD8 T cells in ankylosing spondylitis. Findings and limits, study-wide: Disease-linked clones reportedly concentrated significantly in matched ankylosing spondylitis synovial fluid. Disease-linked clones proved CD8+ and comparatively uncommon in peripheral blood.

The V segment lost 2 bases and the J segment 4 bases; nucleotides outside the gene matches: 8. Germline V lookup: CDR1 MNHNS, CDR2 SASEGT. The CDR3 has 16 residues. The sequence was obtained from a female donor with ankylosing spondylitis or in good health (not recorded which). Sequenced sample: blood, either unsorted or a sorted T cell fraction (not recorded which). The chain links TRBV6-1 to TRBJ1-5; 7 bases agree with TRBD1. The CDR3 bases are TGTGCCAGCAGTGAACCCAGACAGGGTTCGAATCAGCCCCAGCATTTT. This codes for CASSEPRQGSNQPQHF.